The 17 T cell receptor beta chains listed next were all sequenced from one sample in a study of blood T cell repertoires in COVID-19. The protocol was immunoSEQ multiplex PCR, while the TCRdb copy is restricted to in-frame clones and leaves out a portion. The sample holds roughly 200,000 clones, around nine tenths seen once. What was sequenced was PBMCs or T cells enriched from blood (not recorded which). The origin of the receptors is a man under 40 in a cohort exposed to, infected with or recovered from COVID-19 (not recorded which).

The V and J genes are TRBV3-1 (or the pseudogene TRBV3-2) and TRBJ1-2; 7 bases are shared with TRBD1. This CDR3 has 16 amino acids. V lost 0 bases and J lost 4; bases outside the gene matches: 8. Per the germline V gene, CDR1 is LGHDT and CDR2 is YNNKEL (reference sequence). CDR3 nucleotide sequence: TGTGCCAGCAGCCAAGATCCCTCCGGACAGGCCTATGGCTACACCTTC. It codes for CASSQDPSGQAYGYTF.

This sequence joins TRBV7-3 and TRBJ2-3, with TRBD2 identical over 13 bases. The CDR3 runs 16 residues. Germline assignment: CDR1 SGHTA and CDR2 FQGTGA. V lost 4 bases, J lost 8 bases, and 9 bases stayed unmatched. The CDR3 here is CASSSWTSGSAGTQYF. The CDR3 DNA follows: TGTGCCAGCAGCTCCTGGACTAGCGGGAGCGCTGGTACGCAGTATTTT.

The chain couples TRBV27 to TRBJ1-2, with D possibly matching TRBD1 (5 bases). This CDR3 region has 12 residues. Per germline, CDR1 MNHEY and CDR2 SMNVEV (reference sequence). The V and J ends lost 4 bases and 8 bases respectively, with 11 bases between them. The CDR3 DNA sequence: TGTGCCAGCAGTTCCCGGCGACAGGGCTACACCTTC. Its translation: CASSSRRQGYTF.

This chain joins TRBV6-2 or TRBV6-3 and TRBJ2-1; TRBD2 aligns across 9 bases. The CDR3 spans 17 residues. Trimming at V came to 5 bases and at J to 2 bases, leaving 10 bases not matched to a gene. CDR1 and CDR2 (germline): MNHEY, SVGEGT. The CDR3 here is CASSREIGTSPYNEQFF. The CDR3 DNA is TGTGCCAGCAGTCGTGAAATAGGGACTAGCCCCTACAATGAGCAGTTCTTC.

The genes are TRBV5-1 and TRBJ2-1; 9 bases map to TRBD2. The CDR3 totals 16 residues. Germline trimming cut 0 bases from V and 6 bases from J; bases unmatched to any gene: 7. Germline CDR1 is SGHRS and CDR2 is YFSETQ. Here the CDR3 reads CASSLAISGSGNEQFF. The CDR3 DNA is TGCGCCAGCAGCTTGGCGATTAGCGGGAGCGGCAATGAGCAGTTCTTC.

This clone turned up a few times. Other DNA variants within this sample encode the same CDR3. The chain couples TRBV7-2 to TRBJ2-3; 13 bases agree with TRBD2. The CDR3 length is 19 residues. Germline CDR1 is SGHTA and CDR2 is FQGNSA. Trimming removed 1 base from V and 1 base from J; junction bases left unmatched: 8. CDR3 loop: CASSLVPTGLAGRTDTQYF. Here the CDR3 DNA reads TGTGCCAGCAGCTTAGTGCCAACGGGACTAGCGGGACGCACAGATACGCAGTATTTT.

This clone was counted once. The gene calls are TRBV28 and TRBJ1-4; no clear D. CDR1 and CDR2 from the germline V gene are MDHEN and SYDVKM. The CDR3 length is 14 residues. The ends were cut back, 2 bases at V and 2 bases at J, with 6 bases in the middle. The CDR3 loop reads CASSLESTNEKLFF. The CDR3 bases are TGTGCCAGCAGTTTAGAAAGCACTAATGAAAAACTGTTTTTT.

The chain links TRBV5-1 to TRBJ2-2, with no clear D. Germline V gene data show CDR1 as SGHRS and CDR2 as YFSETQ. The CDR3 has 13 amino acids. V lost 1 base and J lost 8, with 9 bases in between. Written as DNA, the CDR3 is TGCGCCAGCAGCTTGCGCCAGAAAGGGGAGCTGTTTTTT. Amino acids: CASSLRQKGELFF.

V usage is TRBV9 and J usage is TRBJ2-2; 15 bases agree with TRBD2. Germline CDR1 and CDR2: SGDLS and YYNGEE. The CDR3 totals 16 residues. The junction had 3 bases not matched to a gene; V was cut back by 3 bases and J by 6 bases. The chain's CDR3 is CASSAGTSGRSGELFF. The CDR3, as DNA: TGTGCCAGCAGCGCAGGGACTAGCGGGAGGTCCGGGGAGCTGTTTTTT.

The chain uses TRBV3-1 (or the pseudogene TRBV3-2) and TRBJ2-1; TRBD2 agrees at 10 bases. The CDR3 has 17 amino acids. Per the germline V gene, CDR1 is LGHDT and CDR2 is YNNKEL (reference sequence). Trimming cost V 3 bases and J 3 bases; bases outside gene matches: 8. CDR3 loop: CASSQTKIAGGYNEQFF. The CDR3 bases are TGTGCCAGCAGCCAGACCAAGATAGCGGGGGGCTACAATGAGCAGTTCTTC.

The chain employs TRBV27 and TRBJ2-1; 7 nucleotides agree with TRBD1. This CDR3 is 14 amino acids long. Germline V gene sequence: CDR1 MNHEY, CDR2 SMNVEV (reference sequence). V lost 5 bases, J lost 4 bases, and 5 bases stayed unmatched. The CDR3 spells CASSLGTAYNEQFF. The DNA of the CDR3 is TGTGCCAGCAGTCTGGGGACAGCTTACAATGAGCAGTTCTTC.

Only a few counts were recorded for this clone. The V call is TRBV18, the J call TRBJ2-7, with 10 bases identical to TRBD1. Germline lookup yields CDR1 KGHSH and CDR2 LQKENI. This CDR3 region has 15 residues. V shed 4 bases and J 4 bases; nucleotides not matched to a gene: 7. This CDR3 is CASSREGQGRYEQYF. The CDR3 DNA is TGTGCCAGCTCACGCGAGGGACAGGGGAGATACGAGCAGTACTTC.

The chain employs TRBV27 and TRBJ2-7; 9 bases are shared with TRBD1. CDR1 and CDR2 from the germline V gene are MNHEY and SMNVEV (reference sequence). The length of the CDR3 is 14 residues. Germline trimming cut 6 bases from V and 2 bases from J; bases unmatched to any gene: 5. CDR3 nucleotide sequence: TGTGCCAGCAGGGGACAGGGAATTACCTACGAGCAGTACTTC. Translation gives CASRGQGITYEQYF.

This chain joins TRBV5-1 and TRBJ1-5; D is possibly TRBD1 (6 bases). V was clipped by 4 bases and J by 0 bases, with 14 bases between them. CDR3 size: 16 residues. Per the germline V gene, CDR1 is SGHRS and CDR2 is YFSETQ. The CDR3 DNA follows: TGCGCCAGCAGCGTCTCAGGGGCCGATAGCAATCAGCCCCAGCATTTT. As protein: CASSVSGADSNQPQHF.

This chain links TRBV12-3 or TRBV12-4 with TRBJ1-1; TRBD1 matches 9 bases. The CDR3 contains 12 residues. V lost 5 bases and J lost 10; bases outside the gene matches: 5. This CDR3 is CASSPGTGTAFF. The CDR3 nucleotides are TGTGCCAGCAGTCCGGGGACAGGGACAGCTTTCTTT.

CDR3 loop: CSVGVGDTQYF. The CDR3 DNA is TGCAGCGTTGGAGTTGGAGATACGCAGTATTTT. This sequence joins TRBV29-1 and TRBJ2-3; no clear D gene. The CDR3 has 11 amino acids. V was cut by 4 bases and J by 5 bases, with 7 bases left in between. Per germline, CDR1 SQVTM and CDR2 ANQGSEA.

J is TRBJ2-3 and V is TRBV9, with TRBD1 matching 7 bases. Germline CDR1 is SGDLS and CDR2 is YYNGEE. The CDR3 runs to 15 residues. J gave up 3 bases and V 5 bases, and 9 bases lay outside the gene matches. This CDR3 is CASSGTGTATDTQYF. Written as DNA, the CDR3 is TGTGCCAGCAGTGGTACCGGGACAGCTACAGATACGCAGTATTTT.